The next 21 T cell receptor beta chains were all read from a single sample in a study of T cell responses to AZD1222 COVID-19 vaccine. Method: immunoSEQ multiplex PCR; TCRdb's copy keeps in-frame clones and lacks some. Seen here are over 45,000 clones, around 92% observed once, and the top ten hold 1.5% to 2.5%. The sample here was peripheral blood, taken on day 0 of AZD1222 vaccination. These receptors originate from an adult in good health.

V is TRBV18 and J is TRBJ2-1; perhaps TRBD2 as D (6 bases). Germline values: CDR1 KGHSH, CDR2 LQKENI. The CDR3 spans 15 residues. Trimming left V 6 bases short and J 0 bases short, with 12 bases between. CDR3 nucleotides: TGTGCCAGCTCCCCCCTAGCGATCTCCTACAATGAGCAGTTCTTC. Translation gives CASSPLAISYNEQFF. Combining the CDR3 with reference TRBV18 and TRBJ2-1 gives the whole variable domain NAGVMQNPRHLVRRRGQEARLRCSPMKGHSHVYWYRQLPEEGLKFMVYLQKENIIDESGMPKERFSAEFPKEGPSILRIQQVVRGDSAAYFCASSPLAISYNEQFFGPGTRLTVL.

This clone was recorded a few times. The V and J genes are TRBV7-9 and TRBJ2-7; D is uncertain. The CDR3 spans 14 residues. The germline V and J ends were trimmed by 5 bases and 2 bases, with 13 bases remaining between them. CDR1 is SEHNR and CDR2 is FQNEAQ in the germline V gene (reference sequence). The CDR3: CASSLRTDPYEQYF. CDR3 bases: TGTGCCAGCAGCCTCCGGACGGACCCCTACGAGCAGTACTTC.

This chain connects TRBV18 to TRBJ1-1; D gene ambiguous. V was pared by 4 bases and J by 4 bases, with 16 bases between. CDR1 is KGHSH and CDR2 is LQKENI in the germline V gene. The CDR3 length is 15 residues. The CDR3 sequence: CASSRPRTVPTEAFF. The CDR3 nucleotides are TGTGCCAGCTCACGCCCCAGGACGGTTCCCACTGAAGCTTTCTTT.

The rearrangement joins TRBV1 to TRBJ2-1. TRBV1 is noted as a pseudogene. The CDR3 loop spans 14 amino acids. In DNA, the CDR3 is TGCACCAGCAGCCAAGAGGTCCCCCCCTATGAGCAGTTCTTC. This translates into CTSSQEVPPYEQFF.

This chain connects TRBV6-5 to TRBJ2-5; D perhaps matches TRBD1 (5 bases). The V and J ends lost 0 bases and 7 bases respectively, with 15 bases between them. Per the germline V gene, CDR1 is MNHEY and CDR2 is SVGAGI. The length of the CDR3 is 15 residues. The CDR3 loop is CASSYSKFTGGTQYF. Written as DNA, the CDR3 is TGTGCCAGCAGTTACTCGAAATTCACAGGTGGGACCCAGTACTTC.

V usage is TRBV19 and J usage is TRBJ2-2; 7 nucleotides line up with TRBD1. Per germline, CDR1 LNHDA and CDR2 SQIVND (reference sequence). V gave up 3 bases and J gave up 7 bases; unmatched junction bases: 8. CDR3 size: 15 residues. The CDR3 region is CASSMNTGARGELFF. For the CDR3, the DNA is TGTGCCAGTAGTATGAACACAGGGGCGCGCGGGGAGCTGTTTTTT.

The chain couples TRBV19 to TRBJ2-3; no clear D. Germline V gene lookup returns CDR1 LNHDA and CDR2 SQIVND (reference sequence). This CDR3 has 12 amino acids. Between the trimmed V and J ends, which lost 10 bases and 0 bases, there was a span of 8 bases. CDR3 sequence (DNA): TGTGCCACCAGGCTTAGCACAGATACGCAGTATTTT. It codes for CATRLSTDTQYF.

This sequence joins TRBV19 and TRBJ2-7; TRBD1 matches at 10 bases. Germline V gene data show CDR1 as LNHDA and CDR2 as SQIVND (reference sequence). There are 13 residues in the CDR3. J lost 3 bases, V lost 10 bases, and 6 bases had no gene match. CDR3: CATLGQGGYEQYF. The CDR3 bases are TGTGCCACTCTTGGACAGGGGGGCTACGAGCAGTACTTC.

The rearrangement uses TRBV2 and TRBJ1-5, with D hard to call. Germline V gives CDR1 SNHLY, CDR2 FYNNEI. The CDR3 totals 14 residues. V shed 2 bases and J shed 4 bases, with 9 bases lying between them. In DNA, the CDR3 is TGTGCCAGCAGTGAACGTTGGGGTAATCAGCCCCAGCATTTT. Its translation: CASSERWGNQPQHF.

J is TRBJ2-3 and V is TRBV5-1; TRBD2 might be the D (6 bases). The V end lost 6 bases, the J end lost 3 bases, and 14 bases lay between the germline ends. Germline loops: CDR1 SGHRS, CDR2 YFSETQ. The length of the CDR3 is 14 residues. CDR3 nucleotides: TGCGCCAGCACAGGCGGCGGGATGACAGATACGCAGTATTTT. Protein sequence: CASTGGGMTDTQYF. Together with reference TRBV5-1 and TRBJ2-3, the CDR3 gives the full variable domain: KAGVTQTPRYLIKTRGQQVTLSCSPISGHRSVSWYQQTPGQGLQFLFEYFSETQRNKGNFPGRFSGRQFSNSRSEMNVSTLELGDSALYLCASTGGGMTDTQYFGPGTRLTVL.

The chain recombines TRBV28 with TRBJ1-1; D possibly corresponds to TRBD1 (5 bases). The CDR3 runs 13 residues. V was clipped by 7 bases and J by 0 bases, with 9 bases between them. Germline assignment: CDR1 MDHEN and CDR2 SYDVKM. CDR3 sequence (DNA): TGTGCCAGCACGCGGGGGATGAACACTGAAGCTTTCTTT. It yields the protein CASTRGMNTEAFF.

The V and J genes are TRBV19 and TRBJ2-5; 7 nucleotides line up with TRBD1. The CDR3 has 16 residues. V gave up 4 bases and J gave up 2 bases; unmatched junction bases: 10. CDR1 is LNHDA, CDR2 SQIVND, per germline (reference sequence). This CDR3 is CASSTRRAGGQETQYF. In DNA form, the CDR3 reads TGTGCCAGTAGTACCCGACGGGCAGGGGGACAAGAGACCCAGTACTTC.

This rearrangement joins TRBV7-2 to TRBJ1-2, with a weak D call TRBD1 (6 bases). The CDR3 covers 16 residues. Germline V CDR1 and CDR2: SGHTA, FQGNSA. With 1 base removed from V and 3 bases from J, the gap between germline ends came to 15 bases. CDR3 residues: CASSLERRRGDYGYTF. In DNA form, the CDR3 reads TGTGCCAGCAGCTTAGAACGGAGGAGGGGGGACTATGGCTACACCTTC.

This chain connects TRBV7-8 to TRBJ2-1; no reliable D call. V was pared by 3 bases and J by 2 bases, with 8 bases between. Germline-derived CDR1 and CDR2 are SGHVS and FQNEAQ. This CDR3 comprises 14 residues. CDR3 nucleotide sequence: TGTGCCAGCAGCTTTCGGAGAACCTACAATGAGCAGTTCTTC. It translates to CASSFRRTYNEQFF.

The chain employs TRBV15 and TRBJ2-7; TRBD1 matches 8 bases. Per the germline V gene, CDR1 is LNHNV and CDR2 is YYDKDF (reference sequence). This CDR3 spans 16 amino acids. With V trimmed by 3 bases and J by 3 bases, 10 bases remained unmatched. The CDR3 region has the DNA TGTGCCACCAGCAGGCTAAAGGGACAGGAAAACTACGAGCAGTACTTC. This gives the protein CATSRLKGQENYEQYF.

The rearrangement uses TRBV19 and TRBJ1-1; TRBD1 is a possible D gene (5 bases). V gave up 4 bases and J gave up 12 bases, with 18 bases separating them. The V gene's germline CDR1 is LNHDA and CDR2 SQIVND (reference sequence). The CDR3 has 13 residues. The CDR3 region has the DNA TGTGCCAGTAGTAATTATCGTGACGGGGGGTCTTTCTTT. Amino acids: CASSNYRDGGSFF.

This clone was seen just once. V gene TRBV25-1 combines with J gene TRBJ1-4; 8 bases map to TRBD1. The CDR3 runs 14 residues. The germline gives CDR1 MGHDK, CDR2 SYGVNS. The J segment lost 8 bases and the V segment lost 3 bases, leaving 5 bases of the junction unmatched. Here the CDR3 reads CASSDPGQVEKLFF. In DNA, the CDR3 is TGTGCCAGCAGTGACCCGGGACAGGTCGAAAAACTGTTTTTT.

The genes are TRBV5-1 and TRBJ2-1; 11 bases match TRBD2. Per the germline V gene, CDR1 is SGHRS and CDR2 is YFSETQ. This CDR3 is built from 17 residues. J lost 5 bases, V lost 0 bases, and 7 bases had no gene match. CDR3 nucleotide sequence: TGCGCCAGCAGCTTGGTCCCGACTAGCGGGGCTAACAATGAGCAGTTCTTC. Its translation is CASSLVPTSGANNEQFF. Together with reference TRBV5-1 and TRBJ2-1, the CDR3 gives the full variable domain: KAGVTQTPRYLIKTRGQQVTLSCSPISGHRSVSWYQQTPGQGLQFLFEYFSETQRNKGNFPGRFSGRQFSNSRSEMNVSTLELGDSALYLCASSLVPTSGANNEQFFGPGTRLTVL.

For the CDR3, the DNA is TGCGCCAGCAGCTTGGCGCTTGACACCATGACCTACGAGCAGTACTTC. Residues: CASSLALDTMTYEQYF. The chain couples TRBV5-1 to TRBJ2-7; D gene unclear. The CDR3 is 16 amino acids. With 0 bases removed from V and 2 bases from J, the gap between germline ends came to 15 bases. Germline values: CDR1 SGHRS, CDR2 YFSETQ. Together with reference TRBV5-1 and TRBJ2-7, the CDR3 gives the full variable domain: KAGVTQTPRYLIKTRGQQVTLSCSPISGHRSVSWYQQTPGQGLQFLFEYFSETQRNKGNFPGRFSGRQFSNSRSEMNVSTLELGDSALYLCASSLALDTMTYEQYFGPGTRLTVT.

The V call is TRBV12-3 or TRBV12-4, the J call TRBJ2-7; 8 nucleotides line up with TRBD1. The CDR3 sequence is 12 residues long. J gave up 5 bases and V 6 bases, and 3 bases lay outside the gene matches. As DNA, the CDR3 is TGTGCCAGCAGGACAGGGGTGAACGAGCAGTACTTC. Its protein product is CASRTGVNEQYF.

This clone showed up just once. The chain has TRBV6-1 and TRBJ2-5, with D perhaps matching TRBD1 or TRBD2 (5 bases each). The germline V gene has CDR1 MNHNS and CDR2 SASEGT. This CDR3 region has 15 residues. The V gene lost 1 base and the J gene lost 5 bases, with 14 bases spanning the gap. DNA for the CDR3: TGTGCCAGCAGTGAAGGGGTCGGGACCTGGGAGACCCAGTACTTC. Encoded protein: CASSEGVGTWETQYF.